The 2 T cell receptor beta chains listed next were all sequenced from one sample in a study of shared clonotypes between healthy human individuals. Data came from immunoSEQ multiplex PCR; TCRdb stores just in-frame clones and leaves some out. Of roughly 2.2 million clones listed, roughly 92% are singletons. Sequenced: naive CD4+ T cells from PBMCs. Regarding subset: CD45RA+ positively selected. These receptors were collected from a man aged 18 to 29 in good health. Some clones in this sample may be carry-over from other donors' samples.

The CDR3 bases are TGTGCCAGCGGGGGCCCTAACTATGGCTACACCTTC. Translation gives CASGGPNYGYTF. The V and J genes are TRBV6-6 and TRBJ1-2, with a tentative D call TRBD1 (6 bases). The ends were cut back, 8 bases at V and 0 bases at J, with 7 bases in the middle. Germline CDR1 reads MNHNY; CDR2 reads SVGAGI (reference sequence). The CDR3 sequence is 12 residues long.

Written as DNA, the CDR3 is TGTGCCAGCAGCCTAAATCAGGGGGCAGATACGCAGTATTTT. It encodes CASSLNQGADTQYF. The rearrangement uses TRBV7-2 and TRBJ2-3; 7 nucleotides align to TRBD1. The CDR3 extends over 14 amino acids. After removal of 5 bases from V and 4 bases from J, the junction contained 6 bases not matched to a gene. The V gene's germline CDR1 is SGHTA and CDR2 FQGNSA.